This note documents a single T cell receptor (beta chain) sequence. One end of the junction varies from germline; a read error may be responsible. The data belong to a study of T cell changes during pregnancy in multiple sclerosis. Measured with immunoSEQ multiplex PCR; TCRdb has only the in-frame clones, and not every one. The sample yields 68,000 or so clones, about 92% seen once. This CDR3 is 14 amino acids long. Germline CDR1 is SGHDT and CDR2 is YYEEEE. The TCR originated in a female donor in good health, enrolled as a control in a pregnancy study. The sample consisted of peripheral blood, taken in the second trimester of pregnancy. The rearrangement joins TRBV5-6 to TRBJ1-5; D might be TRBD1 (5 bases). The CDR3 is CASSYGGRDHPQHF. The CDR3 region has the DNA TGTGCCAGCAGCTACGGGGGACGCGATCATCCCCAGCATTTT. The full variable domain, with the rest looked up from reference TRBV5-6 and TRBJ1-5, is DAGVTQSPTHLIKTRGQQVTLRCSPKSGHDTVSWYQQALGQGPQFIFQYYEEEERQRGNFPDRFSGHQFPNYSSELNVNALLLGDSALYLCASSYGGRDHPQHFGDGTRLSIL.